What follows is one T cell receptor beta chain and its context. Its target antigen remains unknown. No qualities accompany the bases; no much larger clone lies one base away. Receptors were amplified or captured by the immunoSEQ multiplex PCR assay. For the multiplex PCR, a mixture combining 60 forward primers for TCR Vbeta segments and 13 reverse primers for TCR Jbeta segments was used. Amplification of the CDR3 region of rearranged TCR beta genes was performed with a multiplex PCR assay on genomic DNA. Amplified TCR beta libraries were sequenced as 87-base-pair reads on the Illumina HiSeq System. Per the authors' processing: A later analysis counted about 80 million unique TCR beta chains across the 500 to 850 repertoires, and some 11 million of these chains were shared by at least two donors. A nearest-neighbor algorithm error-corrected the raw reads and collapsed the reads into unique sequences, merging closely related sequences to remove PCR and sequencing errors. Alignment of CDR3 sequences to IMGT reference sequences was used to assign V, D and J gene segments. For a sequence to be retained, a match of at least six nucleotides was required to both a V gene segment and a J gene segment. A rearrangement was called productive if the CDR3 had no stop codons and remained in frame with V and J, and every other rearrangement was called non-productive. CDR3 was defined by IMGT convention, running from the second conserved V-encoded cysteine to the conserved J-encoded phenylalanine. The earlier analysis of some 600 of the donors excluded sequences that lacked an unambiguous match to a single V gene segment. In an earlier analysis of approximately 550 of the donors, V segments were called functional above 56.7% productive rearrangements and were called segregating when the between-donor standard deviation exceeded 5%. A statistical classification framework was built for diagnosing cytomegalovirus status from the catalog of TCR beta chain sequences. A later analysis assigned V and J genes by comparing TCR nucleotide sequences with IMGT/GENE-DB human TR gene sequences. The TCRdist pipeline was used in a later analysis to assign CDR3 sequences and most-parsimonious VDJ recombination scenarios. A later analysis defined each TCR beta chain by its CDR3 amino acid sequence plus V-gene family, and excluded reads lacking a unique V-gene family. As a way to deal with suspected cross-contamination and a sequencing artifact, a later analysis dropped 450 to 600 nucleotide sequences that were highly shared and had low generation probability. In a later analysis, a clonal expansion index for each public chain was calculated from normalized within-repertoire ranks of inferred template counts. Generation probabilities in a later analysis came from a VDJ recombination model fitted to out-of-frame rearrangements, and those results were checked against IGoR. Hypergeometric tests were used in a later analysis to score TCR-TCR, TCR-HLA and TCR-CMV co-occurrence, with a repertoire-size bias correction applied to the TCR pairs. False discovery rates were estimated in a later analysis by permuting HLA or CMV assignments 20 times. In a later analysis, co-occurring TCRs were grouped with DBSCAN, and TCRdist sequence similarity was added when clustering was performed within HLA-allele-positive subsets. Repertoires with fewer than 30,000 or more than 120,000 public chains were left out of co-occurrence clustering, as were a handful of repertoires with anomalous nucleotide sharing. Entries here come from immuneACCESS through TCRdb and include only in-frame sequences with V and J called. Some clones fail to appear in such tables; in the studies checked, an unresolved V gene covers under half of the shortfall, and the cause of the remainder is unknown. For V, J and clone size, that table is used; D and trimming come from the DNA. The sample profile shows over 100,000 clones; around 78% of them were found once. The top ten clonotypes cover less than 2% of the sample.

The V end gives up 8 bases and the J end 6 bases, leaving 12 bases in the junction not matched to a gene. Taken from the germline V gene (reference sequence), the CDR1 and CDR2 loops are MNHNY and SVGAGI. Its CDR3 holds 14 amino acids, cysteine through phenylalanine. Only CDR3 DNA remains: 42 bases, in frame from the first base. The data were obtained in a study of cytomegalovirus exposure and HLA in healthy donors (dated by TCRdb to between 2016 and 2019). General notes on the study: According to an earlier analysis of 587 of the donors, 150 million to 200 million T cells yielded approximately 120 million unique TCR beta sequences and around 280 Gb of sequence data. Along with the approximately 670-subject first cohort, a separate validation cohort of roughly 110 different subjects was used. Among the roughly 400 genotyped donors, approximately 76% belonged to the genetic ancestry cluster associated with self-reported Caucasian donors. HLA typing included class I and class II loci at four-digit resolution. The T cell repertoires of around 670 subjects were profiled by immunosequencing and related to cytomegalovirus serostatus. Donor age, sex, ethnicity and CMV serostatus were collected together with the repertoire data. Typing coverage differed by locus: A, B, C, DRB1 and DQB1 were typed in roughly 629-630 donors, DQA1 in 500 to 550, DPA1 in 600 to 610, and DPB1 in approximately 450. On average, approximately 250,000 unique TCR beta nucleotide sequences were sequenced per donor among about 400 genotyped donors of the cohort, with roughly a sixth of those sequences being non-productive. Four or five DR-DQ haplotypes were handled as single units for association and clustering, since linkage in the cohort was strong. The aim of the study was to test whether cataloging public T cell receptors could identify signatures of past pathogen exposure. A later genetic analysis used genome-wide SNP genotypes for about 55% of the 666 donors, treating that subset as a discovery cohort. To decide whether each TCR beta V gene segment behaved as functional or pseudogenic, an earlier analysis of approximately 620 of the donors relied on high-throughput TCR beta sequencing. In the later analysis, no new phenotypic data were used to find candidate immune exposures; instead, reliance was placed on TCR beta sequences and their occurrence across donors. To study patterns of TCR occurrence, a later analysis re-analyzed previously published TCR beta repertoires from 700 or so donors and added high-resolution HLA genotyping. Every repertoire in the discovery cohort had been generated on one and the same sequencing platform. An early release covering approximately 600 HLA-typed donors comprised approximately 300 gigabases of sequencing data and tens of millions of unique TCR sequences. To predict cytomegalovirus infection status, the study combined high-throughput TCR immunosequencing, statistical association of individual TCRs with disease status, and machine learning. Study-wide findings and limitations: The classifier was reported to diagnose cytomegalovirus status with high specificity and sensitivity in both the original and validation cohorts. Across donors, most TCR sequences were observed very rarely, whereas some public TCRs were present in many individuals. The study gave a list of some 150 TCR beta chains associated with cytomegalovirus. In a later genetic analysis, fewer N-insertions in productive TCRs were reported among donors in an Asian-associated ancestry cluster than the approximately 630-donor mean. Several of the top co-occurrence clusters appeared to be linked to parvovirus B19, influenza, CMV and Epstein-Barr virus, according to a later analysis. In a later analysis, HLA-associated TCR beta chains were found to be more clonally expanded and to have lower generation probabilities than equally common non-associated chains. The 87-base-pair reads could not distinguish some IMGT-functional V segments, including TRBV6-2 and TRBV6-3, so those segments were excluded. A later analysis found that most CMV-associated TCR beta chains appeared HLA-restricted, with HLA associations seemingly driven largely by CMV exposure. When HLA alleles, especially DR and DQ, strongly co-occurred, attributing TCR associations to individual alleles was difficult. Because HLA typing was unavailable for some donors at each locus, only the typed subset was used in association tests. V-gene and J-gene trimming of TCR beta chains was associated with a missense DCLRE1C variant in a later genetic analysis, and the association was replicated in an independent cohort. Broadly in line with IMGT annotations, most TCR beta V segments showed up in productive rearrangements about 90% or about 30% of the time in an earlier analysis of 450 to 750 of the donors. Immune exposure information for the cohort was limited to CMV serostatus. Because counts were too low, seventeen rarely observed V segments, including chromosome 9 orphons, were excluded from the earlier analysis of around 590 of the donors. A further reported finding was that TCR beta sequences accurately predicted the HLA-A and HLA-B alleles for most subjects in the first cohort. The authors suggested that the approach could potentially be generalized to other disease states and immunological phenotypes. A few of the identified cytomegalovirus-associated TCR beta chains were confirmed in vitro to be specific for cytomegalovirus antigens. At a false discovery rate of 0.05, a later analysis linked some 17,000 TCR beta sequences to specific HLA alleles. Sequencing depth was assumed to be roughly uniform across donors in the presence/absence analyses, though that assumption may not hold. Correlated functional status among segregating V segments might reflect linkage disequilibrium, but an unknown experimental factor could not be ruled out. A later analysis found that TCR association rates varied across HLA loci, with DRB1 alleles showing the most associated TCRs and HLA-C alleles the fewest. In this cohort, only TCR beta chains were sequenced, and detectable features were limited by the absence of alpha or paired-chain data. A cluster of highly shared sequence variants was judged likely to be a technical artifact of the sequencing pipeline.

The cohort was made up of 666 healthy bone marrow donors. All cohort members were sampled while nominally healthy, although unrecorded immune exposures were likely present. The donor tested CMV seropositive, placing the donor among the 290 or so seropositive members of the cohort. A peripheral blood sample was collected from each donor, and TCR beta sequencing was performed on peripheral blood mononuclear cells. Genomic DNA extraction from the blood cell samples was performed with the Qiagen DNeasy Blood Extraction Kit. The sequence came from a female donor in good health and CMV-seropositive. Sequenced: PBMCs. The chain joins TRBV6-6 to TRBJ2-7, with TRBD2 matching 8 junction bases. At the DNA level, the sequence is TGTGCCAGCCAACGGGGGGGGGCTCTGGGCGAGCAGTACTTC. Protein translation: CASQRGGALGEQYF.